This T cell receptor (beta chain) was obtained from a study of cytomegalovirus exposure and HLA in healthy donors. Germline V gives CDR1 SNHLY, CDR2 FYNNEI. V was pared by 4 bases and J by 7 bases, with 12 bases of the junction left unmatched. The CDR3 runs to 16 residues. Vbeta (60) and Jbeta (13) primers were used in the PCR. This table comes from immunoSEQ multiplex PCR, and its TCRdb copy is limited to in-frame clones, with some not included. The repertoire has about 190,000 clones, 70% to 75% of them found once; the top ten carry 3% to 4%. The chain recombines TRBV2 with TRBJ2-1, with 8 positions matching TRBD2. Specimen: PBMCs. This TCR derives from a woman in her thirties in good health and CMV-seropositive. CDR3 sequence (DNA): TGTGCCAGCAGTGCGGGAACAGCGCCGGGAGGGAATGAGCAGTTCTTC. Translation: CASSAGTAPGGNEQFF.